A selection of T cell receptor beta chains follows, all from one sample in a study of blood T cell repertoires in COVID-19. Clones were read by immunoSEQ multiplex PCR, and TCRdb kept only the in-frame ones, dropping some. The table lists over 200,000 clones, around four fifths of them singletons, with approximately 8.1% in the top ten. The sample taken for sequencing was peripheral blood. The source is a woman in her 50s with active or convalescent COVID-19. Each CDR3 is given with its conserved first and last residue. The D gene is left open where the match is weak. The size entry is marked missing in some rows and otherwise reads once, few, many or a size class.

>TRBV24-1|-|-|TRBJ2-4
TGTGCCACCAGTGACCCCGCGGAGGGGAAAACCATTCAGTACTTC
CATSDPAEGKTIQYF
>TRBV27|-|TRBD2|TRBJ2-7
TGTGCCAGCAGTTGGGTAGCGGGAGGTTACGAGCAGTACTTC
CASSWVAGGYEQYF
>TRBV5-4|-|TRBD1|TRBJ1-2
TGTGCCAGCAGCCGACAGGGCTCCTATGGCTACACCTTC
CASSRQGSYGYTF
>TRBV6-4|-|TRBD1|TRBJ2-3
TGTGCCAGCAGTGACTTGCCCGGGACAGGGGGAGATACGCAGTATTTT
CASSDLPGTGGDTQYF
>TRBV24-1|once|-|TRBJ2-7
TGTGCCACCAGTGACCCACCCGGGACTGAGCAGTACTTC
CATSDPPGTEQYF
>TRBV5-1|-|-|TRBJ1-4
TGCGCCAGCAGCCGGGACGGGGGTAATGAAAAACTGTTTTTT
CASSRDGGNEKLFF
>TRBV24-1|few|TRBD1|TRBJ1-6
TGTGCCACCAGTGCCGACAGGGGACCCCTCCACTTT
CATSADRGPLHF
>TRBV3-1/TRBV3-2|once|TRBD2|TRBJ2-2
TGTGCCAGCAGCAGACTAGCGGAGAACACCGGGGAGCTGTTTTTT
CASSRLAENTGELFF
>TRBV6-5|-|-|TRBJ2-1
TGTGCCAGCGGCGTCCCGGGATTACAGCAGTTCTTC
CASGVPGLQQFF
>TRBV28|-|-|TRBJ1-5
TGTGCCAGTCAAATTAGCAATCAGCCCCAGCATTTT
CASQISNQPQHF
>TRBV2|-|-|TRBJ2-5
TGTGCCAGCAGTGAGCCGGGGAGGGGGGTGGAGACCCAGTACTTC
CASSEPGRGVETQYF
>TRBV5-1|-|-|TRBJ2-7
TGCGCCAGCAGCTTTACCACTCCCAACGAGCAGTACTTC
CASSFTTPNEQYF
>TRBV5-6|-|TRBD1|TRBJ2-5
TGTGCCAGCGAACAGGGGTTAGAGACCCAGTACTTC
CASEQGLETQYF
>TRBV5-6|-|-|TRBJ2-5
TGTGCCAGCAGCTTGACTAGCATAGGGGAGACCCAGTACTTC
CASSLTSIGETQYF
>TRBV28|-|TRBD1|TRBJ2-3
TGTGCCAGCAGTTTAGGGGACAGGGGGTCGCAGTATTTT
CASSLGDRGSQYF
>TRBV28|once|-|TRBJ2-2
TGTGCCAGCAGTTTATTGTTAGGACAGAGCGGCACCGGGGAGCTGTTTTTT
CASSLLLGQSGTGELFF